The next 30 T cell receptor beta chains were all read from a single sample in a study of T cell clones after liver transplantation. The protocol was immunoSEQ multiplex PCR, while the TCRdb copy is restricted to in-frame clones and leaves out a portion. The top ten clones hold approximately 16% of a sample with just over 60,000 clones, 71% of them seen once. The specimen comprised CD4+ T cells from blood, sampled before liver transplant. Receptor source: a human donor who received a liver transplant.

The genes are TRBV6-6 and TRBJ1-2; TRBD1 might be the D (5 bases). CDR1 and CDR2 (germline): MNHNY, SVGAGI (reference sequence). Trimming cost V 6 bases and J 4 bases, with 15 bases left between them. This CDR3 comprises 14 residues. The DNA for the CDR3 is TGTGCCAGCAGGATTTCCGACAGCATCTATGGCTACACCTTC. The encoded protein is CASRISDSIYGYTF.

There are many counts of this clone. This chain uses TRBV30 with TRBJ1-2; 7 positions match TRBD1. V was pared by 4 bases and J by 4 bases, with 3 bases of the junction left unmatched. Germline values: CDR1 GTSNPN, CDR2 SVGIG (reference sequence). The CDR3 length is 12 residues. CDR3 in amino acids: CAWIRDSYGYTF. The CDR3 nucleotides read TGTGCCTGGATCAGGGACAGCTATGGCTACACCTTC.

The chain recombines TRBV19 with TRBJ2-7; a weak D match, TRBD1 (6 bases). The CDR3 runs 12 residues. The V gene lost 10 bases and the J gene lost 0 bases, with 10 bases spanning the gap. Per the germline V gene, CDR1 is LNHDA and CDR2 is SQIVND (reference sequence). The CDR3 spells CATGGTSYEQYF. CDR3 in DNA: TGTGCCACTGGGGGCACCTCCTACGAGCAGTACTTC.

Here the CDR3 reads CASSIVRDSYEQYF. The CDR3 nucleotides read TGTGCCAGTAGTATAGTACGGGACTCCTACGAGCAGTACTTC. The chain links TRBV19 to TRBJ2-7; TRBD2 is a possible D gene (5 bases). The V end was cut by 1 base, the J end by 0 bases, with 7 bases between. Germline CDR1 reads LNHDA; CDR2 reads SQIVND (reference sequence). The CDR3 spans 14 residues.

This rearrangement joins TRBV10-3 to TRBJ1-2; D not certain. V was shortened by 0 bases and J by 7 bases, with 15 bases between the two germline ends. Germline values: CDR1 ENHRY, CDR2 SYGVKD. CDR3 length: 15 amino acids. The CDR3 DNA is TGTGCCATCAGTGAGTCGAAAGGAAGGGAGGGTGGCTACACCTTC. It is translated as CAISESKGREGGYTF.

V gene TRBV6-1 combines with J gene TRBJ2-6; D is unclear. V was clipped by 4 bases and J by 2 bases, with 6 bases between them. CDR1 MNHNS and CDR2 SASEGT come from the germline V gene. The CDR3 has 14 residues. The CDR3 DNA follows: TGTGCCAGCAGTGCCCAGGCTGGGGCCAACGTCCTGACTTTC. It encodes CASSAQAGANVLTF.

This chain connects TRBV28 to TRBJ1-5, with D maybe TRBD1 (6 bases). Germline V lookup: CDR1 MDHEN, CDR2 SYDVKM. The CDR3 spans 15 residues. The V gene lost 4 bases and the J gene lost 11 bases, with 21 bases spanning the gap. CDR3 sequence reads: CASSSGQLSHDAQHF. The CDR3, as DNA: TGTGCCAGCAGTTCCGGACAGCTCTCTCATGACGCCCAGCATTTT.

The V gene is TRBV19, the J gene TRBJ1-3; perhaps TRBD1 as D (6 bases). This CDR3 is 13 amino acids long. Germline lookup yields CDR1 LNHDA and CDR2 SQIVND (reference sequence). DNA for the CDR3: TGTGCTACAGGACAGCACTCTGGAAACACCATATATTTT. Protein product: CATGQHSGNTIYF.

The chain employs TRBV5-5 and TRBJ1-3, with D unresolved. CDR3 length: 11 residues. Trimming removed 2 bases at V and 6 bases at J, with 3 bases between. Germline V gene lookup returns CDR1 SGHKS and CDR2 YYEKEE (reference sequence). This chain's CDR3 is CASSFQNTIYF. The CDR3 DNA reads as TGTGCCAGCAGCTTCCAAAACACCATATATTTT.

This chain joins TRBV19 and TRBJ1-1; D gene uncertain. V was pared by 2 bases and J by 6 bases, with 10 bases between. Looked up from germline, CDR1 is LNHDA and CDR2 is SQIVND (reference sequence). The CDR3 extends over 13 amino acids. This chain's CDR3 is CASSIRRTSEAFF. The CDR3 bases are TGTGCCAGTAGTATACGTAGAACCTCTGAAGCTTTCTTT.

The chain uses TRBV9 and TRBJ1-5, with a weak D call TRBD1 (5 bases). Trimming left V 2 bases short and J 0 bases short, with 9 bases between. The CDR3 is 15 residues long. The V gene's germline CDR1 is SGDLS and CDR2 YYNGEE. This chain's CDR3 is CASSVGAVSNQPQHF. The CDR3 DNA is TGTGCCAGCAGCGTTGGGGCGGTTAGCAATCAGCCCCAGCATTTT. The entire variable domain, with the rest obtained from reference TRBV9 and TRBJ1-5, is as follows: DSGVTQTPKHLITATGQRVTLRCSPRSGDLSVYWYQQSLDQGLQFLIQYYNGEERAKGNILERFSAQQFPDLHSELNLSSLELGDSALYFCASSVGAVSNQPQHFGDGTRLSIL.

The genes are TRBV7-2 and TRBJ2-5; 10 bases are shared with TRBD2. Trimming at V came to 2 bases and at J to 5 bases, leaving 5 bases not matched to a gene. Germline CDR1 SGHTA, CDR2 FQGNSA. The CDR3 is 15 amino acids. The CDR3 spells CASSLQRGGRETQYF. CDR3 DNA sequence: TGTGCCAGCAGCTTACAGCGGGGGGGCCGTGAGACCCAGTACTTC. Full variable domain (rest looked up from reference TRBV7-2 and TRBJ2-5): GAGVSQSPSNKVTEKGKDVELRCDPISGHTALYWYRQSLGQGLEFLIYFQGNSAPDKSGLPSDRFSAERTGGSVSTLTIQRTQQEDSAVYLCASSLQRGGRETQYFGPGTRLLVL.

To note about this clone: At one end the junction does not follow the germline gene, possibly because of a read error. The chain combines TRBV6-5 with TRBJ1-5; D might be TRBD1 (5 bases). The CDR3 contains 15 residues. Germline assignment: CDR1 MNHEY and CDR2 SVGAGI. In DNA form, the CDR3 reads TGTGCCAGCAGTACCTCCGGACGGGGGAATCAGCTCCAGCATTTT. Amino acids: CASSTSGRGNQLQHF.

This chain links TRBV15 with TRBJ2-3; D is unclear. Germline V gene sequence: CDR1 LNHNV, CDR2 YYDKDF (reference sequence). The CDR3 spans 17 residues. V was cut by 3 bases and J by 2 bases, with 18 bases left in between. CDR3 sequence reads: CATSRGSLDFYTDTQYF. The CDR3 nucleotides read TGTGCCACCAGCAGGGGCAGCCTGGATTTCTACACAGATACGCAGTATTTT.

This sequence joins TRBV6-1 and TRBJ2-7, with 9 bases identical to TRBD1. V lost 0 bases, J lost 5 bases, and 5 bases stayed unmatched. This CDR3 comprises 15 residues. The V gene's germline CDR1 is MNHNS and CDR2 SASEGT. The CDR3 coding sequence is TGTGCCAGCAGTGAAGCGTGGACAGGGGTCGACGAGCAGTACTTC. Its protein is CASSEAWTGVDEQYF.

V gene TRBV2 combines with J gene TRBJ1-3; D might be TRBD1 (6 bases). The CDR3 is 14 amino acids. The germline gives CDR1 SNHLY, CDR2 FYNNEI. The V end was cut by 4 bases, the J end by 2 bases, with 9 bases between. The CDR3 nucleotides read TGTGCCAGCAGTGGAACAGGGACTGGAAACACCATATATTTT. This translates into CASSGTGTGNTIYF.

The rearrangement joins TRBV6-5 to TRBJ2-7; D possibly corresponds to TRBD1 (6 bases). The CDR3 covers 15 residues. CDR1 is MNHEY and CDR2 is SVGAGI in the germline V gene. Trimming took 6 bases from V and 5 from J, leaving 20 bases between them. The DNA of the CDR3 is TGTGCCAGCAGCCCTAGGACAGCCGGTAAGAACGAGCAGTACTTC. Translated, it gives CASSPRTAGKNEQYF.

The chain carries TRBV25-1 and TRBJ2-7; TRBD1 aligns across 11 bases. Looked up from germline, CDR1 is MGHDK and CDR2 is SYGVNS. The CDR3 length is 13 residues. Trimming at V came to 6 bases and at J to 2 bases, leaving 0 bases not matched to a gene. The CDR3 region is CASRGQGAYEQYF. In nucleotides, the CDR3 is TGTGCCAGCAGGGGACAGGGGGCCTACGAGCAGTACTTC.

The J gene is TRBJ2-5, the V gene TRBV29-1; 14 bases agree with TRBD2. Losses at the gene ends were 4 bases for V and 5 bases for J; bases not matched to a gene: 3. Germline CDR1 reads SQVTM; CDR2 reads ANQGSEA. The CDR3 covers 14 residues. The CDR3 DNA reads TGCAGCGTTGGACTAGCGGGGGGGCAGGAGACCCAGTACTTC. This translates into CSVGLAGGQETQYF.

V is TRBV5-1 and J is TRBJ1-4; D is perhaps TRBD1 (5 bases). This CDR3 contains 16 residues. V lost 0 bases and J 8 bases, leaving 17 bases between the germline ends. Per germline, CDR1 SGHRS and CDR2 YFSETQ. The CDR3 spells CASSLDLRSGGEKLFF. CDR3 bases: TGCGCCAGCAGCTTGGACCTCAGGAGCGGGGGGGAAAAACTGTTTTTT.

DNA of the CDR3: TGTGCCAGCACCCCAAACCCTACGGCTAGAGCCTCCTACGAGCAGTACTTC. Its protein is CASTPNPTARASYEQYF. The chain recombines TRBV11-2 with TRBJ2-7; D is uncertain. Germline V CDR1 and CDR2: SGHAT, FQNNGV. This CDR3 is built from 17 residues. The V and J ends lost 7 bases and 0 bases respectively, with 22 bases between them.

The chain employs TRBV11-2 and TRBJ2-3; 8 bases are a match to TRBD1. J lost 4 bases, V lost 3 bases, and 12 bases had no gene match. The CDR3 runs to 17 residues. The germline V gene has CDR1 SGHAT and CDR2 FQNNGV. The CDR3 loop is CASSFRAGGKGADTQYF. CDR3 in DNA: TGTGCCAGCAGCTTCAGGGCAGGGGGCAAGGGGGCAGATACGCAGTATTTT.

This sequence joins TRBV7-8 and TRBJ2-7, with a tentative D call TRBD2 (7 bases). Germline V gene data show CDR1 as SGHVS and CDR2 as FQNEAQ. The CDR3 contains 16 residues. V dropped 1 base and J dropped 4 bases, with 17 bases sitting between them. The CDR3 is CASSLGPLGGAYEQYF. CDR3 DNA: TGTGCCAGCAGCTTAGGGCCCTTGGGGGGGGCATACGAGCAGTACTTC.

The V and J genes are TRBV2 and TRBJ1-1; 8 bases are shared with TRBD1. The J segment lost 8 bases and the V segment lost 4 bases, leaving 6 bases of the junction unmatched. This CDR3 has 13 amino acids. Germline loops: CDR1 SNHLY, CDR2 FYNNEI. The CDR3 loop is CASSVDRGGEAFF. CDR3 nucleotides: TGTGCCAGCAGTGTCGACAGGGGCGGGGAAGCTTTCTTT.

This clone was counted once. CDR3 bases: TGCAGCGTGACACCCCCCGGAGGGGTCGGCACAGATACGCAGTATTTT. It specifies CSVTPPGGVGTDTQYF. J is TRBJ2-3 and V is TRBV29-1, with D possibly TRBD2 on 6 matching bases. Germline assignment: CDR1 SQVTM and CDR2 ANQGSEA. The CDR3 is 16 amino acids. The V end lost 6 bases, the J end lost 1 base, and 20 bases lay between the germline ends.

This clone was observed a few times. V usage is TRBV7-9 and J usage is TRBJ1-6; possibly TRBD1 for D (6 bases). Germline CDR1 SEHNR, CDR2 FQNEAQ (reference sequence). The CDR3 is 15 residues long. V lost 5 bases to trimming and J lost 6 bases, with 14 bases between them. CDR3 amino acids: CASSLRDKPNSPLHF. In nucleotides, the CDR3 is TGTGCCAGCAGCCTCCGGGACAAGCCTAATTCACCCCTCCACTTT.

The rearrangement uses TRBV7-2 and TRBJ1-4; 7 bases line up with TRBD1. V dropped 0 bases and J dropped 2; count of bases not matched to a gene: 9. Germline lookup yields CDR1 SGHTA and CDR2 FQGNSA. The CDR3 spans 18 residues. DNA for the CDR3: TGTGCCAGCAGCTTAGCGACAGGGAGAGTTTGGACTAATGAAAAACTGTTTTTT. This encodes CASSLATGRVWTNEKLFF. The full variable domain, completed using reference TRBV7-2 and TRBJ1-4, is GAGVSQSPSNKVTEKGKDVELRCDPISGHTALYWYRQSLGQGLEFLIYFQGNSAPDKSGLPSDRFSAERTGGSVSTLTIQRTQQEDSAVYLCASSLATGRVWTNEKLFFGSGTQLSVL.

The chain couples TRBV15 to TRBJ1-5; 10 bases are shared with TRBD1. With V trimmed by 5 bases and J by 4 bases, 5 bases remained unmatched. Germline V gives CDR1 LNHNV, CDR2 YYDKDF (reference sequence). The CDR3 is 15 residues long. DNA of the CDR3: TGTGCCACCAGCGGTAGGACAGGGGGGAATCAGCCCCAGCATTTT. This gives the protein CATSGRTGGNQPQHF.

The J gene is TRBJ1-2, the V gene TRBV30; TRBD1 agrees at 7 bases. V was clipped by 2 bases and J by 4 bases; unmatched bases: 10. The CDR3 extends over 15 amino acids. Germline values: CDR1 GTSNPN, CDR2 SVGIG (reference sequence). This chain's CDR3 is CAWSQGPGTAYGYTF. The CDR3, as DNA: TGTGCCTGGAGTCAAGGCCCCGGGACAGCCTATGGCTACACCTTC. Together with reference TRBV30 and TRBJ1-2, the CDR3 gives the full variable domain: SQTIHQWPATLVQPVGSPLSLECTVEGTSNPNLYWYRQAAGRGLQLLFYSVGIGQISSEVPQNLSASRPQDRQFILSSKKLLLSDSGFYLCAWSQGPGTAYGYTFGSGTRLTVV.

The CDR3 sequence is CASSRTGAGNKAFF. In DNA form, the CDR3 reads TGTGCCAGCAGTCGTACAGGGGCAGGAAACAAAGCTTTCTTT. This sequence joins TRBV6-5 and TRBJ1-1; 7 bases are a match to TRBD1. V lost 5 bases, J lost 9 bases, and 12 bases stayed unmatched. Germline loops: CDR1 MNHEY, CDR2 SVGAGI. This CDR3 has 14 residues.